Below, 10 T cell receptor beta chains from the same sample are listed, as sequenced in a study of beta chain features in type 1 diabetes. The whole isolated RNA underwent reverse transcription, so sequencing captured expressed TCRB transcripts. TCRdb's table, derived via immunoSEQ multiplex PCR, lists solely in-frame clones and lacks some. The repertoire holds about 150,000 clones, with 11% as singletons. The specimen was central memory CD4+ T cells from blood. The receptors were gathered from a man in his late teens or twenties in good health.

V gene TRBV5-1 combines with J gene TRBJ2-1; 7 nucleotides align to TRBD2. Germline values: CDR1 SGHRS, CDR2 YFSETQ. The V gene end was trimmed by 0 bases and the J gene end by 7 bases; junction bases not matched to a gene: 13. The CDR3 runs 17 residues. Written as DNA, the CDR3 is TGCGCCAGCAGCTTGGCTCTGGGACTACCTTCCTTAAATGAGCAGTTCTTC. Its protein product is CASSLALGLPSLNEQFF.

The chain employs TRBV5-5 and TRBJ2-7, with D maybe TRBD2 (6 bases). The CDR3 sequence is 13 residues long. CDR1 and CDR2 (germline): SGHKS, YYEKEE (reference sequence). The V end was cut by 4 bases, the J end by 2 bases, with 10 bases between. The CDR3 spells CASSRGLTYEQYF. Written as DNA, the CDR3 is TGTGCCAGCAGCCGGGGACTGACCTACGAGCAGTACTTC.

V is TRBV13 and J is TRBJ2-5, with D tentatively TRBD2 (5 bases). Germline values: CDR1 PRHDT, CDR2 FYEKMQ (reference sequence). V lost 0 bases, J lost 3 bases, and 11 bases lay in between. This CDR3 has 15 residues. CDR3 nucleotides: TGTGCCAGCAGCTTAGGGGCATTGGAGGAAGAGACCCAGTACTTC. This translates into CASSLGALEEETQYF. Combining the CDR3 with reference TRBV13 and TRBJ2-5 gives the whole variable domain AAGVIQSPRHLIKEKRETATLKCYPIPRHDTVYWYQQGPGQDPQFLISFYEKMQSDKGSIPDRFSAQQFSDYHSELNMSSLELGDSALYFCASSLGALEEETQYFGPGTRLLVL.

This clone was seen only a few times. The chain has TRBV6-6 and TRBJ2-7; TRBD1 is a possible D gene (6 bases). The CDR3 extends over 14 amino acids. The V gene's germline CDR1 is MNHNY and CDR2 SVGAGI (reference sequence). V was shortened by 2 bases and J by 4 bases, with 12 bases between the two germline ends. This chain's CDR3 is CASSYPPRGYEQYF. In DNA, the CDR3 is TGTGCCAGCAGTTACCCGCCCAGGGGATACGAGCAGTACTTC.

This chain links TRBV7-3 with TRBJ1-1, with no clear D. Germline V gene lookup returns CDR1 SGHTA and CDR2 FQGTGA. V gave up 7 bases and J gave up 4 bases, with 16 bases separating them. This CDR3 comprises 14 residues. CDR3 amino acids: CASTKEGFSTEAFF. CDR3 DNA: TGTGCCAGCACCAAGGAGGGATTCAGCACTGAAGCTTTCTTT.

This clone was seen only a few times. This may arise from a read error, as a much more abundant clone is one base away. The chain is built from TRBV4-2 and TRBJ2-1; D uncertain. Germline CDR1 is LGHNA and CDR2 is YNFKEQ. Trimming left V 1 base short and J 1 base short, with 11 bases between. The CDR3 runs to 16 residues. The chain's CDR3 is CASSQVNLVSYNEQFF. The CDR3 coding sequence is TGTGCCAGCAGCCAAGTGAACCTGGTGTCCTACAATGAGCAGTTCTTC.

The chain has TRBV5-4 and TRBJ1-2; TRBD1 matches at 7 bases. V was clipped by 4 bases and J by 3 bases; unmatched bases: 6. The CDR3 covers 14 residues. The germline gives CDR1 SGHNT, CDR2 YYREEE (reference sequence). CDR3 amino acids: CASSPAGGDYGYTF. The CDR3 DNA sequence: TGTGCCAGCAGCCCCGCAGGGGGGGACTATGGCTACACCTTC.

In its sample, this clone was seen a few times. The genes are TRBV30 and TRBJ1-6; possibly TRBD1 for D (6 bases). Germline V gene sequence: CDR1 GTSNPN, CDR2 SVGIG (reference sequence). The CDR3 is made up of 14 amino acids. Trimming cost V 0 bases and J 10 bases, with 13 bases left between them. CDR3 region: CAWSVQGVNSPLHF. As DNA, the CDR3 is TGTGCCTGGAGTGTACAGGGTGTAAACTCACCCCTCCACTTT.

The V gene is TRBV28, the J gene TRBJ2-7, with D tentatively TRBD1 (5 bases). The V end lost 6 bases, the J end lost 6 bases, and 15 bases lay between the germline ends. The CDR3 extends over 13 amino acids. Germline CDR1 and CDR2: MDHEN and SYDVKM. CDR3 nucleotides: TGTGCCAGCAGGTATTCCAGCACAGGCGAGCAGTACTTC. Amino acid sequence: CASRYSSTGEQYF.

This chain links TRBV11-1 with TRBJ2-4, with TRBD2 as a possible D gene (6 bases). Germline V CDR1 and CDR2: SGHAT, FQDESV (reference sequence). The CDR3 loop spans 17 amino acids. V lost 5 bases to trimming and J lost 8 bases, with 25 bases between them. CDR3 amino acids: CASSPGTSIGWDHIQYF. The CDR3 DNA is TGTGCCAGCAGCCCCGGGACTTCTATAGGGTGGGACCACATTCAGTACTTC.